This T cell receptor beta chain was sequenced for a study of siplizumab effects on memory and regulatory T cells. Notes on this clone: Its specificity is not known.

General observations from the study: The study found naive T cells seemingly more diverse than memory cells and seemingly major alloresponse contributors. The Treg-derived share of mappable alloreactive CD4+ clones averaged roughly 69% with siplizumab and approximately 30% in controls. Suppression by proliferating Tregs derived from siplizumab cultures was not verified. Alloreactive clones mapping to unstimulated subsets formed only a minor fraction.

Sequencing used immunoSEQ multiplex PCR; TCRdb keeps in-frame clones, though not all of them. This table has 110,000 or so clones, 85% to 95% appearing once. Germline assignment: CDR1 LNHNV and CDR2 YYDKDF (reference sequence). This CDR3 is 14 amino acids long. V gave up 1 base and J gave up 4 bases, with 11 bases separating them. The chain has TRBV15 and TRBJ2-7, with D maybe TRBD2 (5 bases). Material for sequencing was CD4+ T cells sorted from blood. This receptor was identified in a human donor in good health. For the CDR3, the DNA is TGTGCCACCAGCAGAGCGGGGAATAGTTACGAGCAGTACTTC. Protein product: CATSRAGNSYEQYF.